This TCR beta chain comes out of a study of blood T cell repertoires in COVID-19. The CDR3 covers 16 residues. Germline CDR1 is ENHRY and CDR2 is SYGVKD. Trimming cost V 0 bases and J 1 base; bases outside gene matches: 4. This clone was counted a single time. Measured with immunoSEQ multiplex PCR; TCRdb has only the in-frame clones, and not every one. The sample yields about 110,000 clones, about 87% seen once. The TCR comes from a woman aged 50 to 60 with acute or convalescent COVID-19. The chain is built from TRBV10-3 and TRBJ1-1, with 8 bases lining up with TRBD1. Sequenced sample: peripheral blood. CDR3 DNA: TGTGCCATCAGTGAGTCGACTCAGGGGGCGAACACTGAAGCTTTCTTT. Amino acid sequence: CAISESTQGANTEAFF.